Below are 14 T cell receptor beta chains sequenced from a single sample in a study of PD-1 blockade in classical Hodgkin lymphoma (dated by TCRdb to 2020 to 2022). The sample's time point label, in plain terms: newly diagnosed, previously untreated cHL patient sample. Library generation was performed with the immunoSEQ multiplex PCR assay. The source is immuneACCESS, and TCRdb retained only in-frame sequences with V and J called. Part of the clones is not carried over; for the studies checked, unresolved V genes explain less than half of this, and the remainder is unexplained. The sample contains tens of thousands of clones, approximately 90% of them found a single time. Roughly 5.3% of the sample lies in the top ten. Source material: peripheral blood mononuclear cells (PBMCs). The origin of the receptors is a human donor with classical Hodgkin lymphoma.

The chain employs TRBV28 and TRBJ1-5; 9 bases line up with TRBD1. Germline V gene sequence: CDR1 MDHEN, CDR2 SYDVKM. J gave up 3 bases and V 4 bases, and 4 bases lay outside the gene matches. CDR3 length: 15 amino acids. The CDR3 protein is CASSSGQGINQPQHF. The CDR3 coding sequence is TGTGCCAGCAGTTCGGGACAGGGCATCAATCAGCCCCAGCATTTT.

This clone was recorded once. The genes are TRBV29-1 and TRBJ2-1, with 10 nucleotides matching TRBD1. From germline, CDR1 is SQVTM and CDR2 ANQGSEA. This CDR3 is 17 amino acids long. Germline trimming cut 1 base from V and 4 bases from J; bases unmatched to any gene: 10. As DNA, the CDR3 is TGCAGCGTTGAAGGGGTTTGGGTGGGACAGGGGTACAATGAGCAGTTCTTC. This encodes CSVEGVWVGQGYNEQFF.

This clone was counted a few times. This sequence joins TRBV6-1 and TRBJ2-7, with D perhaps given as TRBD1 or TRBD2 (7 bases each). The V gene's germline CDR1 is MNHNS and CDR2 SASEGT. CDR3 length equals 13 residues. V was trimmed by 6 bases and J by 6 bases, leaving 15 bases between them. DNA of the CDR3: TGTGCCAGCAGAGTTGACAGGGAGGGCGAGCAGTACGTC. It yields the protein CASRVDREGEQYV.

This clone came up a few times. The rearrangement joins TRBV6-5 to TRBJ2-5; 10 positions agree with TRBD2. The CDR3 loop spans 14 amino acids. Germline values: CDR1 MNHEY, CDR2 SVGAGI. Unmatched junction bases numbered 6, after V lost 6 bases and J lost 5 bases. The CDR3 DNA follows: TGTGCCAGCAGGCTAGCGGGAGCAGGGGAGACCCAGTACTTC. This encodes CASRLAGAGETQYF.

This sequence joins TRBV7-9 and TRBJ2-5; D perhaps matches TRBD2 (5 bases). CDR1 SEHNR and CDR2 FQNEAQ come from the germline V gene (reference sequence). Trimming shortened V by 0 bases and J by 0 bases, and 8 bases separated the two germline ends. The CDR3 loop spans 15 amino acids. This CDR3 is CASSLASGYQETQYF. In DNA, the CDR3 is TGTGCCAGCAGCTTAGCCTCGGGGTACCAAGAGACCCAGTACTTC.

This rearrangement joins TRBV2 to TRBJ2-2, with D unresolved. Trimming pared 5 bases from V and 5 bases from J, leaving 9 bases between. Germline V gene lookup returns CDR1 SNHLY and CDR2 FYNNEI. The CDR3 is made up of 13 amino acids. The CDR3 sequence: CASSQDATGELFF. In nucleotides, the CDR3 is TGTGCCAGCAGTCAGGACGCAACCGGGGAGCTGTTTTTT.

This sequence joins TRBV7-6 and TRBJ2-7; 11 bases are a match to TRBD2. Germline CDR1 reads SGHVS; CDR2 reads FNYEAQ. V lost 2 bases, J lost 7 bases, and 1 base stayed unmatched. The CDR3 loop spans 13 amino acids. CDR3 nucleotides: TGTGCCAGCAGCTTAACTAGCGGGAGTGAGCAGTACGTC. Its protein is CASSLTSGSEQYV.

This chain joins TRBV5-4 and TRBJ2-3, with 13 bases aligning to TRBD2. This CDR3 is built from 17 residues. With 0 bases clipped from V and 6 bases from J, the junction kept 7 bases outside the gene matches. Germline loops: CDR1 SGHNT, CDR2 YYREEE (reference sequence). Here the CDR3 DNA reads TGTGCCAGCAGCTTGGCCGGACTAGCGGGAGTCGGCGATACGCAGTATTTT. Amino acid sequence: CASSLAGLAGVGDTQYF.

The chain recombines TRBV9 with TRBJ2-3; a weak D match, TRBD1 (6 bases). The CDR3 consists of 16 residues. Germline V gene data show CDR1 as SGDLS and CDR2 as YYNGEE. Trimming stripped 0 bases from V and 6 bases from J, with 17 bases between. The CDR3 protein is CASSVVETGPWDTQYF. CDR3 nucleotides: TGTGCCAGCAGCGTAGTAGAGACAGGTCCGTGGGATACGCAGTATTTT.

CDR3 bases: TGTGCCAGCAGCCCGGAATACTACGAGCAGTACGTC. This sequence encodes CASSPEYYEQYV. This chain links TRBV7-8 with TRBJ2-7; unclear D gene. The germline V and J ends were trimmed by 5 bases and 3 bases, with 8 bases remaining between them. This CDR3 is built from 12 residues. In germline, CDR1 is SGHVS, CDR2 FQNEAQ.

The CDR3 loop reads CASSPTHSGANVLTF. The CDR3 bases are TGTGCCAGCAGCCCAACACACTCTGGGGCCAACGTCCTGACTTTC. The genes are TRBV6-5 and TRBJ2-6; D is unresolved. The CDR3 length is 15 residues. Germline V gene data show CDR1 as MNHEY and CDR2 as SVGAGI. V was trimmed by 6 bases and J by 0 bases, leaving 9 bases between them.

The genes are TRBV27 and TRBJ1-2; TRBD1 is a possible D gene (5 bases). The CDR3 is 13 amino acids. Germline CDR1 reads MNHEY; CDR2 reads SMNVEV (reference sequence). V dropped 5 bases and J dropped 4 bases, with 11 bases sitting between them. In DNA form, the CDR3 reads TGTGCCAGCAGTCACGACAGAGTCTATGGCTACACCTTC. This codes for CASSHDRVYGYTF.

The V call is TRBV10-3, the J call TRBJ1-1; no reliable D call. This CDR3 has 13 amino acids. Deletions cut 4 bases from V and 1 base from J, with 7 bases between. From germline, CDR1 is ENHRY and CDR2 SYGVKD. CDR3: CAISGQTNTEAFF. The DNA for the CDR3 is TGTGCCATCAGTGGGCAAACGAACACTGAAGCTTTCTTT.

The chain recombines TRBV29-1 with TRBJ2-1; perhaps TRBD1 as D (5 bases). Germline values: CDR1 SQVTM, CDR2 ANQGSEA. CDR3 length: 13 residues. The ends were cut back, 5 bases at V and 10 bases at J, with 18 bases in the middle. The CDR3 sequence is CSVRGTVLNEQFF. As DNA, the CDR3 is TGCAGCGTTAGGGGCACAGTCCTCAACGAGCAGTTCTTC.